This TCR beta chain was recorded in a study of T cells after yellow fever vaccination (dated by TCRdb to the late 2010s). About the full investigation: The SMART-Seq v4 Ultra Low Input RNA kit was used to prepare libraries from fractions with low cell numbers. Blood samples were taken at several timepoints before and after primary and secondary immunization, and bulk PBMC replicates and cell subsets were isolated. To track T-cell clones before and after primary and booster YFV17D yellow fever vaccination, bulk TCR alpha and beta repertoires were sequenced longitudinally. Two healthy male donors made up the cohort, one aged 18 to 29 years and the other aged 30 to 40 years. General findings and caveats noted by the study authors: A small share of clonotypes was detected in both CD4 and CD8 compartments, with the overlap likely arising from convergent recombination. Only two donors were included in the study, so the extent to which the findings can be generalized is limited. Compared with the primary T-cell response, the secondary T-cell response was faster but weaker, reaching its peak on day 5 rather than on day 15. After the booster, most clones that had expanded after primary vaccination were detected again (approximately 97% of CD4 and 88% of CD8), suggesting broad maintenance of memory. Computational filtering was needed because FACS-sorted repertoires could contain abundant contaminating clonotypes from the bulk population.

Trimming removed 0 bases from V and 4 bases from J; the gene matches leave 6 bases unexplained. The CDR3, cysteine through phenylalanine, is 16 amino acids long. Only the CDR3 portion is preserved as DNA: 48 bases, with reading frame beginning at the first base. CDR1 and CDR2, per the germline V gene, are LGHNA and YSLEER. In this sample, this clonotype turned up many times. This clone's antigen is unknown. Base qualities are not provided; no much larger clone lies one nucleotide away. Per the publication, the treatment or condition label means: live attenuated yellow fever vaccine strain. At each blood-draw timepoint, two biological replicates of bulk PBMCs were collected. PBMCs were isolated from peripheral blood using a standard Ficoll-Paque protocol. TriZol was used to extract RNA from bulk PBMCs, CD4 and CD8 fractions, and dextramer-positive and dextramer-negative fractions. TCR cDNA was synthesized by 5'RACE template switching, through which a universal primer site and unique molecular identifiers were introduced. Priming of cDNA synthesis was performed from both the TCR alpha and TCR beta constant segments. Library amplification used two PCR steps, and the second PCR step added sample barcodes and sequencing adapters. Sequencing of libraries was done on Illumina HiSeq 2500 (2x100 bp) or NovaSeq (2x150 bp). On the study's bioinformatics: MIGEC handled demultiplexing of reads and collapsing into UMI consensus sequences, while MiXCR performed V(D)J alignment. Vaccine-responding clonotypes were defined with edgeR using replicate PBMC samples, requiring FDR below 0.01 and a log2 fold change above 5 up to day 15. Each bulk clonotype received a CD4 or CD8 identity based on whether the sequenced CD4 or CD8 repertoire contained that clonotype at higher abundance. In TCRdb, the public reads were trimmed at Q25 with fastp and aligned with MiXCR, with productive beta chains retained. Rows are combined by CDR3 protein, so each entry shows the most common genes and DNA. The V and J calls shown here were made by TCRdb, not taken from the authors' results. The sample table shows roughly 330,000 distinct CDR3 sequences, and around 6.8% are seen once. The leading ten clones occupy roughly 19% of the sample.

Specimen: PBMCs, collected about 49 days after the first yellow fever vaccination. The chain uses TRBV4-3 and TRBJ2-5, and TRBD2 aligns with 9 junction nucleotides. The source is a man younger than 30 who received the YFV17D yellow fever vaccine. This receptor carries the CDR3 CASSQEFAGGPETQYF. In nucleotide form, the sequence is TGCGCCAGCAGCCAAGAGTTCGCGGGGGGGCCAGAGACCCAGTACTTC.